The clone carrying this T cell receptor (beta chain) has a handful of counts. Its specificity is unknown. After constant-region reverse-primer amplification, full-length variable regions underwent semi-nested PCR with Nested Universal Primer A. TCRdb independently ran MiXCR on the 5' RACE reads; one entry per CDR3 protein. This repertoire shows 40,000 to 65,000 distinct CDR3 sequences, about 25% found once; its top ten account for roughly 3.1%. Study conclusions and caveats: The TCR gene usage of tumor memory CD4+ T cells clustered together with blood and lymph node memory CD4+ cells and with lymph node naive CD4+ cells. Greatest tumor Treg TCR overlap was with tumor naive CD4+ cells. The larger-cohort validation was restricted to a single TCR beta V-J rearrangement rather than whole repertoires.

Germline CDR1 reads SGHRS; CDR2 reads YFSETQ. V shed 4 bases and J shed 0 bases, with 13 bases lying between them. CDR3 length equals 15 residues. Source material: tumor-infiltrating naive CD4+ T cells sorted from the breast tumor. Subset reported: naive CD4+ T cells, CD4+CD45RA+CD25-. The TCR comes from a female donor with breast cancer. V gene TRBV5-1 combines with J gene TRBJ2-5; D may be TRBD2 (6 bases). CDR3 in amino acids: CASSPTGSYQETQYF. The CDR3 DNA reads TGCGCCAGCAGCCCAACCGGGAGCTACCAAGAGACCCAGTACTTC.